The 8 T cell receptor beta chains given below trace back to one sample, sequenced in a study of identical twins. TCRdb recomputed calls from the 5' RACE reads with MiXCR, one row per CDR3 protein. The sample has some 600,000 distinct CDR3 sequences; 7% to 7.5% are singletons. The same sample was also studied in work on yellow fever vaccine responses in identical twins.

Input material: PBMCs. The receptors stem from a woman aged 18-35 years in good health.

The chain uses TRBV25-1 and TRBJ2-7, with D perhaps matching TRBD1 (6 bases). CDR3 length: 14 residues. The V end lost 3 bases, the J end lost 4 bases, and 13 bases lay between the germline ends. In germline, CDR1 is MGHDK, CDR2 SYGVNS. CDR3 in amino acids: CASSDAGRGYEQYF. In nucleotides, the CDR3 is TGTGCCAGCAGTGACGCCGGCAGGGGATACGAGCAGTACTTC.

This chain connects TRBV20-1 to TRBJ2-7; D perhaps matches TRBD2 (5 bases). CDR1 DFQATT and CDR2 SNEGSKA come from the germline V gene (reference sequence). The CDR3 loop spans 10 amino acids. The CDR3: CSVLEGRQYV. CDR3 nucleotide sequence: TGCAGCGTTTTGGAAGGGAGGCAGTACGTC.

This clonotype was seen repeatedly, ten times or more. This chain joins TRBV7-6 and TRBJ2-1; no clear D. V was pared by 5 bases and J by 5 bases, with 22 bases between. Germline CDR1 and CDR2: SGHVS and FNYEAQ. The CDR3 consists of 17 residues. CDR3 coding DNA: TGTGCCAGCAGCCCCCTTGCCTACACGTTGATTGACAATGAGCAGTTCTTC. It is translated as CASSPLAYTLIDNEQFF.

This clonotype was detected many times. The V and J genes are TRBV7-9 and TRBJ2-1; the D is unclear. This CDR3 region has 14 residues. V was clipped by 2 bases and J by 4 bases, with 9 bases between them. Germline CDR1 and CDR2: SEHNR and FQNEAQ (reference sequence). For the CDR3, the DNA is TGTGCCAGCAGCTTAAAAGCGAGTTACAATGAGCAGTTCTTC. Its protein product is CASSLKASYNEQFF.

The gene calls are TRBV5-1 and TRBJ1-6; TRBD1 aligns across 11 bases. Trimming at V came to 0 bases and at J to 9 bases, leaving 2 bases not matched to a gene. The V gene's germline CDR1 is SGHRS and CDR2 YFSETQ. CDR3 length equals 15 residues. CDR3 bases: TGCGCCAGCAGCTTGGGTGGGACAGGGGGTTCACCCCTCCACTTT. This encodes CASSLGGTGGSPLHF.

The chain recombines TRBV5-1 with TRBJ1-2; D is undetermined. Looked up from germline, CDR1 is SGHRS and CDR2 is YFSETQ. V lost 4 bases to trimming and J lost 4 bases, with 14 bases between them. CDR3 size: 14 residues. The CDR3 coding sequence is TGCGCCAGCAGCCCCGAACGGGATGTCTATGGCTACACCTTC. It yields the protein CASSPERDVYGYTF. Full variable domain (remainder filled in from reference TRBV5-1 and TRBJ1-2): KAGVTQTPRYLIKTRGQQVTLSCSPISGHRSVSWYQQTPGQGLQFLFEYFSETQRNKGNFPGRFSGRQFSNSRSEMNVSTLELGDSALYLCASSPERDVYGYTFGSGTRLTVV.

This clonotype turned up a few times. The rearrangement links TRBV7-6 to TRBJ2-1; 10 bases agree with TRBD2. The CDR3 length is 16 residues. J gave up 10 bases and V 1 base, and 10 bases lay outside the gene matches. Germline CDR1 reads SGHVS; CDR2 reads FNYEAQ. CDR3 loop: CASSLVASGGWGEQFF. CDR3 in DNA: TGTGCCAGCAGCTTAGTGGCTAGCGGGGGCTGGGGCGAGCAGTTCTTC. The entire variable domain, with the rest obtained from reference TRBV7-6 and TRBJ2-1, is as follows: GAGVSQSPRYKVTKRGQDVALRCDPISGHVSLYWYRQALGQGPEFLTYFNYEAQQDKSGLPNDRFSAERPEGSISTLTIQRTEQRDSAMYRCASSLVASGGWGEQFFGPGTRLTVL.

The rearrangement links TRBV5-1 to TRBJ1-3; weak D call: TRBD1 (6 bases). This CDR3 comprises 15 residues. The V gene's germline CDR1 is SGHRS and CDR2 YFSETQ. Trimming removed 4 bases from V and 2 bases from J, with 13 bases in between. The CDR3 protein is CASSPEGGPGNTIYF. CDR3 bases: TGCGCCAGCAGCCCGGAAGGGGGACCTGGAAACACCATATATTTT.